These 3 T cell receptor beta chains came from one sample sequenced in a study of T cell repertoires in cytomegalovirus infection. These TCRs' antigens remain unknown. Each CDR3 protein is one row after TCRdb ran MiXCR on the reads. The data hold about half a million distinct CDR3 sequences, with roughly a third observed a single time. The sequences come from cultured PBMCs, collected from culture after CMV antigen stimulation. The receptors stem from a human donor in good health (CMV status not recorded). Some clones in this sample may be carry-over from other donors' samples.

The V gene is TRBV20-1, the J gene TRBJ2-1; D is possibly TRBD1 (7 bases). Germline V gives CDR1 DFQATT, CDR2 SNEGSKA (reference sequence). The CDR3 loop spans 11 amino acids. Trimming removed 6 bases at V and 7 bases at J, with 10 bases between. CDR3 residues: CSASGGNEQFF. CDR3 DNA sequence: TGCAGTGCCTCAGGGGGGAATGAGCAGTTCTTC.

This clonotype was seen a single time. V gene TRBV7-2 combines with J gene TRBJ2-1; TRBD2 aligns across 7 bases. V shed 5 bases, J shed 7 bases, and the junction held 11 bases outside the gene matches. The CDR3 spans 15 residues. Germline lookup yields CDR1 SGHTA and CDR2 FQGNSA. The CDR3, as DNA: TGTGCCAGCAGCGGAGGACTAGTCCACTCGAATGAGCAGTTCTTC. This sequence encodes CASSGGLVHSNEQFF.

V gene TRBV7-9 combines with J gene TRBJ2-3, with D tentatively TRBD1 (6 bases). This CDR3 has 15 residues. The V end lost 5 bases, the J end lost 2 bases, and 14 bases lay between the germline ends. Germline V CDR1 and CDR2: SEHNR, FQNEAQ (reference sequence). The CDR3: CASSRRQDLTDTQYF. The DNA of the CDR3 is TGTGCCAGCAGCCGACGACAGGACCTCACAGATACGCAGTATTTT.